Given below is one T cell receptor (beta chain) in context. The antigen is not known. This PCR relied on a set of 60 Vbeta primers and 13 Jbeta primers. Sequenced by immunoSEQ multiplex PCR; TCRdb stores in-frame clones only, minus some. The repertoire includes some 80,000 clones, roughly four fifths of them detected once, and 13% sits in the top ten. The V segment lost 5 bases and the J segment 3 bases; nucleotides outside the gene matches: 6. The CDR3 consists of 15 residues. Germline CDR1 reads WSHSY; CDR2 reads SAAADI. The data originate from a study of cytomegalovirus exposure and HLA in healthy donors. Study-wide results and caveats: A later analysis showed HLA-associated TCR beta chains outstripping equally common others in clonal expansion. Follow-up analysis seemed to connect common viral pathogens with several of the most significant clusters identified.

The receptor was derived from a human donor in good health. V is TRBV10-2 and J is TRBJ1-5; TRBD1 aligns across 8 bases. The sequenced material came from PBMCs. CDR3 residues: CASSLTGDVNQPQHF. The DNA of the CDR3 is TGCGCCAGCAGTTTGACAGGGGATGTCAATCAGCCCCAGCATTTT.